This T cell receptor beta chain was observed in a study of radiation and T cells in renal cell carcinoma. Notes on the study in general: Pretreatment tumor biopsies were lacking, so baseline clonotypes are unknown.

Germline V lookup: CDR1 MNHEY, CDR2 SVGAGI. The CDR3 covers 15 residues. The V end was cut by 0 bases, the J end by 2 bases, with 8 bases between. Time point noted: blood 4 weeks post-SBRT, at nephrectomy. Noted treatment: 15 Gy SBRT to primary tumor, nephrectomy 4 weeks later. The patient's renal cell carcinoma had clear cell pathology. Clones were sequenced by immunoSEQ multiplex PCR, and TCRdb holds only the in-frame ones, with some missing. Of around 100,000 clones detected, approximately 82% appear once; the ten largest clones hold about 7.2%. In regard to this clone: What it binds is not known.

The gene calls are TRBV6-5 and TRBJ2-1; a possible D gene is TRBD2 (6 bases). The clonotype was recovered from a man aged 55 to 69 with renal cell carcinoma. The sequencing here drew on blood, taken from a patient whose treatment included radiotherapy and nephrectomy. In DNA, the CDR3 is TGTGCCAGCAGTTACTCGGGACTTACCTACAATGAGCAGTTCTTC. Protein sequence: CASSYSGLTYNEQFF.